This is a list of T cell receptor beta chains from one sample in a study of blood T cell repertoires in COVID-19. Data came from immunoSEQ multiplex PCR; TCRdb stores just in-frame clones and leaves some out. Among more than 100,000 clones, under 90% were seen once, and the ten largest hold 8.4%. Input material: peripheral blood. The receptors stem from a woman between 55 and 75 years old with active or convalescent COVID-19. CDR3s include the opening cysteine and the closing phenylalanine or tryptophan. Fields, in order: clone size, J gene, CDR3 length, V gene, D gene, CDR3 DNA, CDR3 protein. The D gene is left open where the match is weak. Expanded clones get a size class; other rows say once, few or many, or leave the size out.

size: few; J: TRBJ2-3; length: 14; V: TRBV7-2; D: NA; DNA: TGTGCCAGCAGCTCCCAGGTTGGCCCAGATACGCAGTATTTT; CDR3: CASSSQVGPDTQYF
size: NA; J: TRBJ2-5; length: 14; V: TRBV2; D: TRBD1; DNA: TGTGCCAGCAGTGAGGACAGGTCAGAAGGGACCCAGTACTTC; CDR3: CASSEDRSEGTQYF
size: NA; J: TRBJ1-4; length: 16; V: TRBV20-1; D: NA; DNA: TGCAGTGCTAGTATCCCCGAGCATGCAACTAATGAAAAACTGTTTTTT; CDR3: CSASIPEHATNEKLFF
size: NA; J: TRBJ1-2; length: 16; V: TRBV7-2; D: NA; DNA: TGTGCCAGCAGCTTAAGCCGGGGTTTGGACCAAGATGGCTACACCTTC; CDR3: CASSLSRGLDQDGYTF
size: NA; J: TRBJ2-1; length: 15; V: TRBV4-3; D: TRBD2; DNA: TGCGCCAGCAGCCCGACTAGCGGGAGGGGGCGGGAGCAGTTCTTC; CDR3: CASSPTSGRGREQFF
size: NA; J: TRBJ1-5; length: 14; V: TRBV2; D: NA; DNA: TGTGCCAGCAGCGAAACGCAGGGGTACAATTCCCAGCATTTT; CDR3: CASSETQGYNSQHF
size: NA; J: TRBJ2-7; length: 14; V: TRBV7-2; D: TRBD1; DNA: TGTGCCAGCAGCACACCAGGGGGACCCTACGAGCAGTACTTC; CDR3: CASSTPGGPYEQYF
size: many; J: TRBJ2-2; length: 16; V: TRBV23-1; D: NA; DNA: TGCGCCAGCAGTCGGAAGGGACTGAGGAACACCGGGGAGCTGTTTTTT; CDR3: CASSRKGLRNTGELFF
size: once; J: TRBJ1-2; length: 14; V: TRBV10-3; D: NA; DNA: TGTGCCATCAGTGAGCAAGGAGACAACTATGGCTACACCTTC; CDR3: CAISEQGDNYGYTF
size: NA; J: TRBJ1-5; length: 16; V: TRBV5-8; D: NA; DNA: TGTGCCAGCAGCCTCCTATACGGGGTCGAGACACAGCCCCAGCATTTT; CDR3: CASSLLYGVETQPQHF
size: NA; J: TRBJ2-1; length: 15; V: TRBV3-1/TRBV3-2; D: TRBD1; DNA: TGTGCCAGCAGCCCGGGACAGGGGGCGCGGAGTGAGCAGTTCTTC; CDR3: CASSPGQGARSEQFF
size: NA; J: TRBJ1-2; length: 16; V: TRBV6-1; D: TRBD1; DNA: TGTGCCAGCAGTGTCCCCGGGACAGGACAATTAGGAGGCTACACCTTC; CDR3: CASSVPGTGQLGGYTF
size: once; J: TRBJ2-1; length: 14; V: TRBV25-1; D: NA; DNA: TGTGCCAGCCGAACAGGAGGGTCCTACAATGAGCAGTTCTTC; CDR3: CASRTGGSYNEQFF
size: NA; J: TRBJ1-4; length: 15; V: TRBV27; D: TRBD1; DNA: TGTGCCAGCAGTACCCAAAGGACAGGTTGGGAAAAACTGTTTTTT; CDR3: CASSTQRTGWEKLFF
size: NA; J: TRBJ2-7; length: 14; V: TRBV5-4; D: NA; DNA: TGTGCCAGCAGCCTGCCCGGGACTCCCGGCGAGCAGTACTTC; CDR3: CASSLPGTPGEQYF
size: NA; J: TRBJ1-5; length: 15; V: TRBV4-1; D: NA; DNA: TGCGCCAGCAGCCAAGACGGGGAATCCTATCAGCCCCAGCATTTT; CDR3: CASSQDGESYQPQHF
size: NA; J: TRBJ1-1; length: 15; V: TRBV6-5; D: TRBD1; DNA: TGTGCCAGCAGACTCGAGACAGGGGGCAGGGCTGAAGCTTTCTTT; CDR3: CASRLETGGRAEAFF
size: few; J: TRBJ1-5; length: 17; V: TRBV19; D: NA; DNA: TGTGCCAGTAGTCCTCTTTTCGGGACTGAAGGCAATCAGCCCCAGCATTTT; CDR3: CASSPLFGTEGNQPQHF
size: NA; J: TRBJ2-3; length: 15; V: TRBV5-1; D: TRBD1; DNA: TGCGCCAGCAGCCCCGGGACAGGTCGCACAGATACGCAGTATTTT; CDR3: CASSPGTGRTDTQYF
size: NA; J: TRBJ1-2; length: 11; V: TRBV30; D: TRBD1; DNA: TGTGCCTGGAGGGGGACAGGCGGCTACACCTTC; CDR3: CAWRGTGGYTF
size: NA; J: TRBJ1-6; length: 12; V: TRBV12-3/TRBV12-4; D: NA; DNA: TGTGCCAGCAATGAGGGAAAGTCCCCCCTCCACTTT; CDR3: CASNEGKSPLHF
size: NA; J: TRBJ1-1; length: 14; V: TRBV6-5; D: NA; DNA: TGTGCCAGCACCAAAGGACAGACGGACACTGAAGCTTTCTTT; CDR3: CASTKGQTDTEAFF